A selection of T cell receptor beta chains follows, all from one sample in a study of post-analysis software for immune sequencing data. TCRdb itself ran the PCR reads through MiXCR, one entry per CDR3 protein. This table holds about 160,000 distinct CDR3 sequences, roughly 34% found once. The sequencing used blood, collected after autologous hematopoietic stem cell transplantation. The origin of the receptors is a girl under 18 with multiple sclerosis. Both conserved end residues are part of each CDR3. The D gene is left open where the match is weak. The size entry is marked missing in some rows and otherwise reads once, few, many or a size class.

V gene	J gene	D gene	clone size	CDR3 DNA	CDR3 protein
TRBV6-5	TRBJ1-3	NA	few	TGTGCCAGCTTCTCTGGAAACACCATATATTTT	CASFSGNTIYF
TRBV7-9	TRBJ2-5	NA	once	TGTGCCAGCAGCTTAGATAGCAGGAAACAAGAGACCCAGTACTTC	CASSLDSRKQETQYF
TRBV12-3/TRBV12-4	TRBJ2-3	NA	NA	TGTGCCAGCAGTTTATTACTAGTCTCTTTGACAGATACGCAGTATTTT	CASSLLLVSLTDTQYF
TRBV7-2	TRBJ2-3	NA	few	TGTGCCAGCAGCTTTGGGAGGGGGGTGATAGATACGCAGTATTTT	CASSFGRGVIDTQYF
TRBV6-1	TRBJ2-3	TRBD2	once	TGTGCCAGCAGTGAAGCTACTAGCGGGACCGCAGATACGCAGTATTTT	CASSEATSGTADTQYF
TRBV20-1	TRBJ2-7	NA	NA	TGCAGTGCATCGGGGTCGAGGAGCTCCTACGAGCAGTACTTC	CSASGSRSSYEQYF
TRBV7-2	TRBJ2-3	NA	NA	TGTGCCAGCAGCCGTGCTAGGTTCCACACAGATACGCAGTATTTT	CASSRARFHTDTQYF
TRBV5-1	TRBJ2-3	TRBD2	few	TGCGCCAGCAGCGGTGGGAGGGCCCCAGATACGCAGTATTTT	CASSGGRAPDTQYF
TRBV2	TRBJ1-1	NA	NA	TGTGCCAGCAGAGCCAGGAGGGCCGCTGAAGCTTTCTTT	CASRARRAAEAFF
TRBV9	TRBJ1-2	TRBD1	few	TGTGCCAGCAGCTCGGGACAGGGAACCGATGGCTACACCTTC	CASSSGQGTDGYTF
TRBV5-1	TRBJ2-1	NA	many	TGCGCCAGCAGCTCGGGACCACAGGCGGTGTACAATGAGCAGTTCTTC	CASSSGPQAVYNEQFF
TRBV7-7	TRBJ2-7	TRBD2	NA	TGTGCTAGCAGCTTAGCAGCGGGAGGCTCCTACGAGCAGTACTTC	CASSLAAGGSYEQYF
TRBV19	TRBJ2-5	TRBD1	few	TGTGCCAGTAGTAAGACGGGACAGCGACAAGAGACCCAGTACTTC	CASSKTGQRQETQYF
TRBV7-8	TRBJ2-3	NA	NA	TGTGCCAGCAGCCCTCGGGTAGCGAGGGATACGCAGTATTTT	CASSPRVARDTQYF
TRBV28	TRBJ2-5	TRBD2	NA	TGTGCCAGCAGTTTGGGACTAGCCCAGGAGACCCAGTACTTC	CASSLGLAQETQYF
TRBV15	TRBJ2-7	TRBD2	few	TGTGCCACCAGCAGCGAGGGACTAGCGGGCGTCTCCTACGAGCAGTACTTC	CATSSEGLAGVSYEQYF
TRBV15	TRBJ2-1	TRBD2	NA	TGTGCCACCAGCAGAGCTTTTGGGACTACGACCAATGAGCAGTTCTTC	CATSRAFGTTTNEQFF
TRBV7-8	TRBJ2-5	NA	few	TGTGCCAGCAGCCCCCCCAGGGAAGAGACCCAGTACTTC	CASSPPREETQYF
TRBV7-8	TRBJ2-3	TRBD2	few	TGTGCCAGCAGCTTAGTCGGGGGGGGGAACTCAGATACGCAGTATTTT	CASSLVGGGNSDTQYF
TRBV7-3	TRBJ2-5	NA	NA	TGTGCCAGCAGCTTAAGAGGGGATGGCGGGACCCAGTACTTC	CASSLRGDGGTQYF
TRBV12-3/TRBV12-4	TRBJ2-1	NA	NA	TGTGCCAGCAAGCGCGACGCATACAATGAGCAGTTCTTC	CASKRDAYNEQFF
TRBV27	TRBJ1-1	TRBD1	few	TGTGCCACACGGACAGGGACGTCTGGCCCTGAAGCTTTCTTT	CATRTGTSGPEAFF
TRBV7-2	TRBJ2-7	TRBD2	few	TGTGCCAGCAGCTGGGGACTAGCGGGAGGGAAAGGCTACGAGCAGTACTTC	CASSWGLAGGKGYEQYF
TRBV7-2	TRBJ2-1	NA	NA	TGTGCCAGCAACCTTAGAAGAGCCAGGTTGGACAATGAGCAGTTCTTC	CASNLRRARLDNEQFF
TRBV7-2	TRBJ1-2	NA	NA	TGTGCCAGCAGCACCCGACGGGAAAGAGGCTACACCTTC	CASSTRRERGYTF
TRBV30	TRBJ2-4	TRBD2	NA	TGTGCCTGGAGTAGACTAGCGGTAGCCAAAAACATTCAGTACTTC	CAWSRLAVAKNIQYF
TRBV5-6	TRBJ2-1	TRBD2	few	TGTGCCAGCAGCTCAAGACTAGCGGAGGATTACAATGAGCAGTTCTTC	CASSSRLAEDYNEQFF
TRBV2	TRBJ1-5	NA	once	TGTGCCAGCAGAGCCTCCGGAGGTCCCCAGCATTTT	CASRASGGPQHF
TRBV20-1	TRBJ2-5	TRBD2	NA	TGCAGTGCTAAGACTAGCGGGAGACGAGAAGACCAAGAGACCCAGTACTTC	CSAKTSGRREDQETQYF